This TCR beta chain was captured in a study of blood T cell repertoires in COVID-19. Study overall: The United States, Italy and Spain provided the acute and convalescent COVID-19 samples. T cells, B-cell-depleted T cells, or PBMCs supplied cDNA or gDNA.

The protocol was immunoSEQ multiplex PCR, while the TCRdb copy is restricted to in-frame clones and leaves out a portion. The sample holds roughly 150,000 clones; around 77% are singletons and the top ten take approximately 8%. This CDR3 region has 14 residues. The V segment lost 5 bases and the J segment 2 bases; nucleotides outside the gene matches: 5. The germline V gene has CDR1 LNHDA and CDR2 SQIVND (reference sequence). V gene TRBV19 combines with J gene TRBJ1-1; the match to TRBD1 covers 7 bases. The receptor was isolated from a middle-aged man with active or convalescent COVID-19. The sequenced sample was peripheral blood. The CDR3 sequence is CASSVGQINTEAFF. In DNA, the CDR3 is TGTGCCAGTAGTGTGGGACAGATTAACACTGAAGCTTTCTTT. Full variable domain (rest looked up from reference TRBV19 and TRBJ1-1): DGGITQSPKYLFRKEGQNVTLSCEQNLNHDAMYWYRQDPGQGLRLIYYSQIVNDFQKGDIAEGYSVSREKKESFPLTVTSAQKNPTAFYLCASSVGQINTEAFFGQGTRLTVV.